This entry concerns a single T cell receptor (beta chain). The antigen is unknown. The study ran its PCR with 60 Vbeta and 13 Jbeta primers. Sequencing used immunoSEQ multiplex PCR; TCRdb keeps in-frame clones, though not all of them. This table has approximately 150,000 clones, roughly 79% appearing once. This specimen comes from a study of cytomegalovirus exposure and HLA in healthy donors. For the study at large: Most genotyped donors, about 81% of roughly 400, had Caucasian-associated genetic ancestry.

Points from the study as a whole: Rarity characterized most TCR sequences, yet some public TCRs appeared in many donors. A later analysis found most CMV-associated TCR beta chains apparently HLA-restricted. Other equally common chains were less clonally expanded than HLA-associated TCR beta chains, a later analysis showed.

CDR3 size: 14 residues. Germline-derived CDR1 and CDR2 are SGHTA and FQGNSA. The V and J ends lost 5 bases and 6 bases, in that order; junction bases with no gene match: 10. The TCR sequence derives from a woman aged 45-60 years in good health and CMV-seronegative. The chain uses TRBV7-2 and TRBJ2-7, with TRBD1 identical over 7 bases. Sequencing was done on a sample of PBMCs. The CDR3 DNA reads as TGTGCCAGCAGCCGCGACAGGGTTGAGGCCGAGCAGTACTTC. Translated, it gives CASSRDRVEAEQYF. Full variable domain (remainder filled in from reference TRBV7-2 and TRBJ2-7): GAGVSQSPSNKVTEKGKDVELRCDPISGHTALYWYRQSLGQGLEFLIYFQGNSAPDKSGLPSDRFSAERTGGSVSTLTIQRTQQEDSAVYLCASSRDRVEAEQYFGPGTRLTVT.